This T cell receptor beta chain was captured in a study of metastatic and nonmetastatic thyroid tumors. Study information: Across peripheral blood and tumor or nodule tissue samples taken from malignant and benign thyroid patients, the repertoires were compared with one another.

Methods used by the authors: Variation in CDR3 across clinicopathological groups served as the basis for constructing a distant-metastasis classifier in papillary thyroid cancer. TCRdb re-processed the PCR reads through MiXCR. The V and J calls and clone size are TCRdb's, not the authors'. The table has about 25,000 clones, 20% to 25% seen once. The CDR3 is 15 amino acids. Germline-derived CDR1 and CDR2 are MNHNS and SASEGT. The V segment lost 5 bases and the J segment 8 bases; nucleotides outside the gene matches: 9. Not a single patient had been given any form of treatment at any point before undergoing thyroid surgery. Overall study findings and caveats: Benign nodules reportedly had significantly lower TCR beta diversity than malignant thyroid tumors in blood and tumor.

By sample fraction, this clone is medium-sized (0.01 to 0.1%). Its antigen is not identified. V and J are TRBV6-1 and TRBJ1-1, with TRBD1 matching 12 bases. Sequences were obtained from blood. This receptor was taken from a male donor with papillary thyroid cancer or a benign thyroid nodule (not recorded which). Some clones in this sample may be carry-over from other donors' samples. CDR3 nucleotides: TGTGCCAGCAGTTCCATGGGACAGGGGGCATCCGAAGCTTTCTTT. The encoded protein is CASSSMGQGASEAFF.